Listed below are T cell receptor beta chains from one sample, sequenced in a study of T-cell reconstitution after alpha-beta-depleted transplantation in children. TCRdb re-derived calls from the PCR reads in MiXCR, one entry per CDR3 protein. The table includes roughly 100,000 distinct CDR3 sequences, 4.5% to 7.5% detected once. Sequencing was performed on PBMCs, mostly from graft donor cells, taken 60 days after TCRalphabeta/CD19-depleted stem cell transplant. Source of these receptors: a female patient aged 2-10 years who had a stem cell transplant for Fanconi anemia, so the T cells may come from the graft donor. Each CDR3 is given with its conserved first and last residue. The order of the fields is J gene, CDR3 length, D gene, V gene, clone size, CDR3 protein, CDR3 DNA. D genes are given only for firm matches. A clone size is listed for some rows: how often the clone was seen (once, few, many), or a class if it is expanded.

j_gene: TRBJ2-1
len: 16
d_gene: .
v_gene: TRBV4-1
abundance: many
CDR3aa: CASSPFPGGQGNEQFF
CDR3nt: TGCGCCAGCAGCCCCTTCCCGGGAGGACAGGGCAATGAGCAGTTCTTC

j_gene: TRBJ2-1
len: 15
d_gene: TRBD2
v_gene: TRBV7-2
abundance: .
CDR3aa: CASSLGSGRYNEQFF
CDR3nt: TGTGCCAGCAGCTTAGGGAGCGGGAGGTACAATGAGCAGTTCTTC

j_gene: TRBJ2-7
len: 13
d_gene: .
v_gene: TRBV11-3
abundance: many
CDR3aa: CASSFGTGYEQYF
CDR3nt: TGTGCCAGCAGCTTCGGGACTGGCTACGAGCAGTACTTC

j_gene: TRBJ2-3
len: 14
d_gene: .
v_gene: TRBV5-1
abundance: many
CDR3aa: CASSSGTFTDTQYF
CDR3nt: TGCGCCAGCAGCTCCGGGACATTCACAGATACGCAGTATTTT

j_gene: TRBJ1-5
len: 13
d_gene: .
v_gene: TRBV18
abundance: few
CDR3aa: CASSPDINQPQHF
CDR3nt: TGTGCCAGCTCACCAGACATTAATCAGCCCCAGCATTTT

j_gene: TRBJ2-7
len: 10
d_gene: .
v_gene: TRBV20-1
abundance: many
CDR3aa: CSAVSYEQYF
CDR3nt: TGCAGTGCGGTGTCCTACGAGCAGTACTTC

j_gene: TRBJ1-1
len: 14
d_gene: TRBD1
v_gene: TRBV4-1
abundance: few
CDR3aa: CASSQTGADTEAFF
CDR3nt: TGCGCCAGCAGCCAAACAGGGGCAGACACTGAAGCTTTCTTT

j_gene: TRBJ2-7
len: 13
d_gene: .
v_gene: TRBV7-9
abundance: many
CDR3aa: CASSPVSSYEQYF
CDR3nt: TGTGCCAGCAGCCCTGTTAGCTCCTACGAGCAGTACTTC

j_gene: TRBJ1-2
len: 13
d_gene: .
v_gene: TRBV12-3/TRBV12-4
abundance: many
CDR3aa: CASSLAQGYGYTF
CDR3nt: TGTGCCAGCAGTTTAGCGCAGGGCTATGGCTACACCTTC

j_gene: TRBJ1-5
len: 13
d_gene: .
v_gene: TRBV4-2
abundance: few
CDR3aa: CASSQVHSQPQHF
CDR3nt: TGTGCCAGCAGCCAAGTACATTCTCAGCCCCAGCATTTT

j_gene: TRBJ2-1
len: 14
d_gene: .
v_gene: TRBV28
abundance: many
CDR3aa: CASSLPGGGNEQFF
CDR3nt: TGTGCCAGCAGTTTACCGGGGGGCGGCAATGAGCAGTTCTTC

j_gene: TRBJ1-5
len: 12
d_gene: .
v_gene: TRBV12-3/TRBV12-4
abundance: many
CDR3aa: CASRQRDQPQHF
CDR3nt: TGTGCCAGCAGGCAGAGGGATCAGCCCCAGCATTTT

j_gene: TRBJ2-2
len: 12
d_gene: TRBD1
v_gene: TRBV5-1
abundance: .
CDR3aa: CASSRDSGELFF
CDR3nt: TGCGCCAGCAGCCGGGACAGCGGGGAGCTGTTTTTT

j_gene: TRBJ2-4
len: 15
d_gene: TRBD2
v_gene: TRBV5-1
abundance: many
CDR3aa: CASSFLAGEMNIQYF
CDR3nt: TGCGCCAGCAGCTTTCTAGCGGGGGAGATGAACATTCAGTACTTC

j_gene: TRBJ2-3
len: 17
d_gene: TRBD2
v_gene: TRBV14
abundance: many
CDR3aa: CASSRRTSGTNTDTQYF
CDR3nt: TGTGCCAGCAGCCGGAGGACTAGCGGCACAAACACAGATACGCAGTATTTT

j_gene: TRBJ2-1
len: 15
d_gene: TRBD2
v_gene: TRBV18
abundance: .
CDR3aa: CASSLTTSAYNEQFF
CDR3nt: TGTGCCAGCTCACTGACGACTAGCGCCTACAATGAGCAGTTCTTC

j_gene: TRBJ2-7
len: 17
d_gene: TRBD2
v_gene: TRBV28
abundance: many
CDR3aa: CASSFSPGRALSYEQYF
CDR3nt: TGTGCCAGCAGTTTCTCTCCCGGGAGGGCCCTCTCCTACGAGCAGTACTTC

j_gene: TRBJ2-1
len: 19
d_gene: .
v_gene: TRBV24-1
abundance: many
CDR3aa: CATSDLPGSGRGGYNEQFF
CDR3nt: TGTGCCACCAGTGATTTGCCGGGCTCTGGGCGGGGCGGCTACAATGAGCAGTTCTTC

j_gene: TRBJ1-1
len: 17
d_gene: TRBD1
v_gene: TRBV20-1
abundance: few
CDR3aa: CSARDLGTGGLNTEAFF
CDR3nt: TGCAGTGCTAGAGATTTAGGAACAGGGGGCTTGAACACTGAAGCTTTCTTT

j_gene: TRBJ2-5
len: 12
d_gene: .
v_gene: TRBV20-1
abundance: few
CDR3aa: CSARLGQETQYF
CDR3nt: TGCAGTGCTAGGTTGGGCCAAGAGACCCAGTACTTC

j_gene: TRBJ2-2
len: 12
d_gene: .
v_gene: TRBV20-1
abundance: many
CDR3aa: CSAIDGTGELFF
CDR3nt: TGCAGTGCTATCGACGGCACCGGGGAGCTGTTTTTT

j_gene: TRBJ1-2
len: 14
d_gene: TRBD1
v_gene: TRBV5-4
abundance: few
CDR3aa: CASSMDRANYGYTF
CDR3nt: TGTGCCAGCAGCATGGACAGGGCAAACTATGGCTACACCTTC

j_gene: TRBJ1-5
len: 12
d_gene: .
v_gene: TRBV10-3
abundance: many
CDR3aa: CAISKGGQPQHF
CDR3nt: TGTGCCATCAGTAAAGGGGGGCAGCCCCAGCATTTT

j_gene: TRBJ2-7
len: 19
d_gene: TRBD2
v_gene: TRBV20-1
abundance: few
CDR3aa: CSAPRHGTSGRASTYEQYF
CDR3nt: TGCAGTGCTCCAAGACATGGGACTAGCGGGAGGGCCTCAACCTACGAGCAGTACTTC

j_gene: TRBJ2-3
len: 19
d_gene: TRBD2
v_gene: TRBV9
abundance: many
CDR3aa: CASSVGLAGGLVNTDTQYF
CDR3nt: TGTGCCAGCAGCGTTGGACTAGCGGGGGGGCTCGTGAATACAGATACGCAGTATTTT

j_gene: TRBJ2-5
len: 13
d_gene: .
v_gene: TRBV28
abundance: many
CDR3aa: CASRRPLGETQYF
CDR3nt: TGTGCCAGCAGACGACCCCTAGGGGAGACCCAGTACTTC

j_gene: TRBJ2-1
len: 13
d_gene: .
v_gene: TRBV13
abundance: few
CDR3aa: CASIGAGTNEQFF
CDR3nt: TGTGCCAGCATCGGGGCTGGTACCAATGAGCAGTTCTTC

j_gene: TRBJ2-3
len: 15
d_gene: .
v_gene: TRBV5-1
abundance: few
CDR3aa: CASSLDARIRDTQYF
CDR3nt: TGCGCCAGCAGCTTGGACGCGCGCATACGAGATACGCAGTATTTT

j_gene: TRBJ2-5
len: 13
d_gene: .
v_gene: TRBV5-1
abundance: many
CDR3aa: CASSFGGAETQYF
CDR3nt: TGCGCCAGCAGCTTCGGGGGCGCGGAGACCCAGTACTTC

j_gene: TRBJ2-5
len: 14
d_gene: TRBD2
v_gene: TRBV20-1
abundance: few
CDR3aa: CSAKPSGGAGTQYF
CDR3nt: TGCAGTGCTAAACCTAGCGGGGGGGCCGGGACCCAGTACTTC

j_gene: TRBJ1-6
len: 14
d_gene: TRBD1
v_gene: TRBV12-3/TRBV12-4
abundance: few
CDR3aa: CASSFTRGRSPLHF
CDR3nt: TGTGCCAGCAGTTTCACAAGGGGGCGGTCACCCCTCCACTTT

j_gene: TRBJ2-5
len: 14
d_gene: TRBD2
v_gene: TRBV4-2
abundance: .
CDR3aa: CASSQTGGRETQYF
CDR3nt: TGTGCCAGCAGCCAGACGGGGGGGCGCGAGACCCAGTACTTC

j_gene: TRBJ2-3
len: 15
d_gene: .
v_gene: TRBV14
abundance: few
CDR3aa: CASSNHLANTDTQYF
CDR3nt: TGTGCCAGCAGCAACCACCTAGCGAACACAGATACGCAGTATTTT

j_gene: TRBJ2-7
len: 13
d_gene: .
v_gene: TRBV28
abundance: few
CDR3aa: CASSFPPLHEQYF
CDR3nt: TGTGCCAGCAGTTTCCCCCCCTTACACGAGCAGTACTTC

j_gene: TRBJ1-4
len: 17
d_gene: .
v_gene: TRBV12-3/TRBV12-4
abundance: .
CDR3aa: CASRPRGESATNEKLFF
CDR3nt: TGTGCCAGCAGGCCGCGGGGGGAGTCGGCAACTAATGAAAAACTGTTTTTT

j_gene: TRBJ2-7
len: 13
d_gene: .
v_gene: TRBV29-1
abundance: .
CDR3aa: CSVAPSLTYEQYF
CDR3nt: TGCAGCGTCGCGCCTAGTCTGACCTACGAGCAGTACTTC

j_gene: TRBJ1-1
len: 17
d_gene: .
v_gene: TRBV18
abundance: many
CDR3aa: CASSPSGAGRANTEAFF
CDR3nt: TGTGCCAGCTCACCAAGTGGGGCAGGGAGGGCGAACACTGAAGCTTTCTTT

j_gene: TRBJ2-3
len: 10
d_gene: .
v_gene: TRBV12-3/TRBV12-4
abundance: many
CDR3aa: CASRTDTQYF
CDR3nt: TGTGCCAGCAGAACAGATACGCAGTATTTT

j_gene: TRBJ2-7
len: 14
d_gene: .
v_gene: TRBV27
abundance: .
CDR3aa: CASSRRGGLYEQYF
CDR3nt: TGTGCCAGCAGTCGCAGGGGTGGTCTCTACGAGCAGTACTTC

j_gene: TRBJ2-7
len: 15
d_gene: TRBD2
v_gene: TRBV28
abundance: many
CDR3aa: CASNPLAGVGYEQYF
CDR3nt: TGTGCCAGCAACCCACTAGCGGGAGTTGGCTACGAGCAGTACTTC

j_gene: TRBJ2-1
len: 15
d_gene: .
v_gene: TRBV12-3/TRBV12-4
abundance: many
CDR3aa: CASSLGGGQYNEQFF
CDR3nt: TGTGCCAGCAGTTTGGGGGGGGGACAATACAATGAGCAGTTCTTC

j_gene: TRBJ1-2
len: 15
d_gene: TRBD1
v_gene: TRBV20-1
abundance: many
CDR3aa: CSARRRDRGSYGYTF
CDR3nt: TGCAGTGCCCGACGACGGGACAGGGGGAGCTATGGCTACACCTTC

j_gene: TRBJ2-1
len: 17
d_gene: .
v_gene: TRBV4-1
abundance: few
CDR3aa: CASSQDPVVGAGNEQFF
CDR3nt: TGCGCCAGCAGCCAAGATCCAGTAGTGGGGGCGGGCAATGAGCAGTTCTTC

j_gene: TRBJ2-5
len: 18
d_gene: TRBD2
v_gene: TRBV6-5
abundance: many
CDR3aa: CASSSPLTSGVYQETQYF
CDR3nt: TGTGCCAGCAGTTCCCCGCTGACTAGCGGGGTTTACCAAGAGACCCAGTACTTC

j_gene: TRBJ1-5
len: 15
d_gene: .
v_gene: TRBV4-2
abundance: few
CDR3aa: CASSLNSGVGQPQHF
CDR3nt: TGTGCCAGCAGCCTTAACAGCGGGGTTGGTCAGCCCCAGCATTTT

j_gene: TRBJ2-3
len: 20
d_gene: TRBD2
v_gene: TRBV28
abundance: many
CDR3aa: CASSFIGPSTSGRGEDTQYF
CDR3nt: TGTGCCAGCAGTTTTATAGGCCCCTCGACTAGCGGGAGGGGGGAAGATACGCAGTATTTT

j_gene: TRBJ1-5
len: 15
d_gene: TRBD1
v_gene: TRBV5-1
abundance: few
CDR3aa: CASSSGTGFGQPQHF
CDR3nt: TGCGCCAGCAGCTCGGGGACAGGGTTTGGGCAGCCCCAGCATTTT

j_gene: TRBJ1-2
len: 13
d_gene: TRBD1
v_gene: TRBV7-8
abundance: .
CDR3aa: CASSTGGHYGYTF
CDR3nt: TGTGCCAGCAGCACAGGGGGCCACTATGGCTACACCTTC

j_gene: TRBJ2-4
len: 12
d_gene: TRBD1
v_gene: TRBV20-1
abundance: few
CDR3aa: CSGHRDRGIQYF
CDR3nt: TGCAGTGGTCACCGGGACAGGGGCATTCAGTACTTC

j_gene: TRBJ2-5
len: 13
d_gene: .
v_gene: TRBV29-1
abundance: many
CDR3aa: CSVNRDFQETQYF
CDR3nt: TGCAGCGTCAACCGGGACTTCCAAGAGACCCAGTACTTC

j_gene: TRBJ1-1
len: 16
d_gene: .
v_gene: TRBV7-9
abundance: many
CDR3aa: CASSFPDWGKNTEAFF
CDR3nt: TGTGCCAGCAGCTTCCCTGACTGGGGCAAGAACACTGAAGCTTTCTTT

j_gene: TRBJ2-7
len: 15
d_gene: .
v_gene: TRBV13
abundance: .
CDR3aa: CASSLPPRLGYEQYF
CDR3nt: TGTGCCAGCAGCTTACCCCCTCGTTTAGGCTACGAGCAGTACTTC

j_gene: TRBJ2-1
len: 11
d_gene: .
v_gene: TRBV6-5
abundance: .
CDR3aa: CASSYTNEQFF
CDR3nt: TGTGCCAGCAGTTACACCAATGAGCAGTTCTTC

j_gene: TRBJ2-7
len: 14
d_gene: .
v_gene: TRBV20-1
abundance: few
CDR3aa: CSASRGATSYEQYF
CDR3nt: TGCAGTGCCAGCCGGGGGGCAACTTCCTACGAGCAGTACTTC

j_gene: TRBJ1-2
len: 17
d_gene: .
v_gene: TRBV7-3
abundance: .
CDR3aa: CASSSRRVRAENYGYTF
CDR3nt: TGTGCCAGCAGCTCCCGGCGGGTGAGGGCGGAGAACTATGGCTACACCTTC